The rows below give T cell receptor beta chains drawn from one sample of a study of vaccination effects on CD4 cells after COVID-19. Their recognized antigens are unknown. Data came from immunoSEQ multiplex PCR; TCRdb stores just in-frame clones and leaves some out. This sample carries tens of thousands of clones, under 80% of them seen once, and the ten largest clones take 1.1%. This sample comprised CD4+ T cells from PBMCs cultured with HCoV-OC43 spike peptides, obtained after COVID-19 vaccination. The receptor source for this set is a human donor who received a COVID-19 vaccine. The CDR3 runs from the conserved cysteine through the conserved F or W. Each record gives: clone size, V gene, J gene, D gene, CDR3 protein, CDR3 DNA. The D gene is left open where the match is weak. Only part of the rows carry a size: once, few, many, or a class if the clone is expanded.

once	TRBV12-3/TRBV12-4	TRBJ2-5	.	CASGELETQYF	TGTGCCAGCGGGGAATTGGAGACCCAGTACTTC
.	TRBV18	TRBJ2-2	TRBD1	CASSPRQGASTGELFF	TGTGCCAGCTCACCACGGCAGGGGGCCAGCACCGGGGAGCTGTTTTTT
.	TRBV28	TRBJ1-2	TRBD1	CASTQPKTGGNYGYTF	TGTGCCAGCACTCAACCCAAAACAGGGGGCAACTATGGCTACACCTTC
.	TRBV4-2	TRBJ2-3	.	CASSQVGRFTDTQYF	TGTGCCAGCAGCCAAGTAGGCCGATTCACAGATACGCAGTATTTT
.	TRBV24-1	TRBJ2-1	.	CATSDPRRWNEQFF	TGTGCCACCAGTGACCCCCGACGTTGGAATGAGCAGTTCTTC
.	TRBV29-1	TRBJ1-2	TRBD1	CSVAFGTGMGYTF	TGCAGCGTTGCCTTCGGGACAGGGATGGGCTACACCTTC
.	TRBV19	TRBJ2-6	.	CASKRRAAESSGANVLTF	TGTGCCAGTAAACGTCGGGCAGCCGAGAGCTCTGGGGCCAACGTCCTGACTTTC
.	TRBV7-3	TRBJ2-3	TRBD1	CASSLQGGTDTQYF	TGTGCCAGCAGCTTACAGGGGGGCACAGATACGCAGTATTTT
.	TRBV27	TRBJ1-5	.	CASSLLGSDQPQHF	TGTGCCAGCAGTTTACTTGGTTCGGACCAGCCCCAGCATTTT
.	TRBV30	TRBJ1-6	.	CAWSVRGVQNSPLHF	TGTGCCTGGAGTGTACGGGGAGTTCAGAATTCACCCCTCCACTTT
.	TRBV5-1	TRBJ1-2	.	CASSLEHLDGYTF	TGCGCCAGCAGCTTGGAGCACCTAGATGGCTACACCTTC
few	TRBV2	TRBJ1-3	TRBD1	CASPRDSSGNTIYF	TGTGCCAGCCCCCGGGACAGCTCTGGAAACACCATATATTTT
.	TRBV7-9	TRBJ1-2	.	CASSYGGDYGYTF	TGTGCCAGCAGCTACGGCGGAGACTATGGCTACACCTTC
few	TRBV3-1/TRBV3-2	TRBJ1-1	.	CASSLRVNTEAFF	TGTGCCAGCAGCCTCAGGGTGAACACTGAAGCTTTCTTT
few	TRBV5-1	TRBJ2-1	.	CASRAQTSFAERNEQFF	TGCGCCAGCAGAGCCCAAACCTCTTTCGCCGAGAGGAATGAGCAGTTCTTC
.	TRBV27	TRBJ2-3	TRBD1	CASSPRGQDTQYF	TGTGCCAGCAGTCCCAGGGGGCAGGATACGCAGTATTTT
.	TRBV27	TRBJ1-5	.	CASSLQAARKPQHF	TGTGCCAGCAGTTTACAGGCGGCAAGGAAGCCCCAGCATTTT
.	TRBV11-2	TRBJ1-6	.	CASSLVAYNSPLHF	TGTGCCAGCAGCTTAGTGGCCTATAATTCACCCCTCCACTTT
.	TRBV6-5	TRBJ1-3	TRBD1	CASRSLQGAGNTIYF	TGTGCCAGCAGAAGCCTCCAGGGGGCTGGAAACACCATATATTTT
.	TRBV9	TRBJ2-2	TRBD1	CASSVGPGQVPTGELFF	TGTGCCAGCAGCGTAGGACCGGGACAGGTTCCCACCGGGGAGCTGTTTTTT
.	TRBV2	TRBJ2-2	.	CASSVESNTGELFF	TGTGCCAGCAGTGTCGAGTCGAACACCGGGGAGCTGTTTTTT
.	TRBV30	TRBJ1-5	.	CAWSRDSNSNQPQHF	TGTGCCTGGAGTCGTGACAGCAATAGCAATCAGCCCCAGCATTTT
.	TRBV6-1	TRBJ1-4	.	CASSEGWGQVAEKLFF	TGTGCCAGCAGTGAAGGGTGGGGGCAGGTAGCTGAAAAACTGTTTTTT
.	TRBV5-1	TRBJ2-1	TRBD2	CASSLVGTSAYEQFF	TGCGCCAGCAGCTTGGTGGGGACTAGCGCGTATGAGCAGTTCTTC
.	TRBV6-5	TRBJ2-1	.	CASSYSGASYNEQFF	TGTGCCAGCAGTTACTCAGGGGCTTCCTACAATGAGCAGTTCTTC
many	TRBV30	TRBJ1-6	TRBD1	CAWRGLQGAGNSPLHF	TGTGCCTGGAGGGGCCTCCAGGGGGCTGGGAATTCACCCCTCCACTTT
.	TRBV5-8	TRBJ1-1	.	CASTDRKLEAFF	TGTGCCAGCACCGACAGAAAACTTGAAGCTTTCTTT
.	TRBV21-1	TRBJ1-4	.	CASSKTTRESGPTNEKLFF	TGTGCCAGCAGCAAAACCACAAGGGAATCCGGCCCAACTAATGAAAAACTGTTTTTT
.	TRBV6-6	TRBJ2-5	.	CASSYRAGVQETQYF	TGTGCCAGCAGTTATAGGGCAGGGGTGCAAGAGACCCAGTACTTC
.	TRBV9	TRBJ1-1	.	CASSVVGVGSEAFF	TGTGCCAGCAGCGTAGTAGGGGTAGGCTCTGAAGCTTTCTTT
.	TRBV9	TRBJ1-4	.	CASSVAVGEKLFF	TGTGCCAGCAGCGTAGCCGTAGGTGAAAAACTGTTTTTT
.	TRBV24-1	TRBJ2-5	.	CATSPSRSETQYF	TGTGCCACCAGTCCCTCTCGATCAGAGACCCAGTACTTC
.	TRBV19	TRBJ1-4	.	CASSMRGLGVNNEKLFF	TGTGCCAGTAGTATGAGGGGCCTTGGGGTGAATAATGAAAAACTGTTTTTT
.	TRBV9	TRBJ2-3	TRBD2	CASGRGGTDTQYF	TGTGCCAGCGGGCGGGGGGGCACAGATACGCAGTATTTT
.	TRBV5-5	TRBJ2-2	.	CASSLPLSTATGELFF	TGTGCCAGCAGCTTGCCCCTGTCGACAGCCACCGGGGAGCTGTTTTTT
few	TRBV2	TRBJ2-5	.	CASSGESGETQYF	TGTGCCAGCAGTGGTGAGTCCGGGGAGACCCAGTACTTC
.	TRBV7-2	TRBJ2-1	.	CASSLVPGNEQFF	TGTGCCAGCAGCTTAGTCCCAGGGAATGAGCAGTTCTTC
.	TRBV9	TRBJ2-1	.	CASSVGHLNEQFF	TGTGCCAGCAGCGTCGGACACCTCAATGAGCAGTTCTTC
.	TRBV10-3	TRBJ2-1	TRBD1	CAISVSTGGAYNEQFF	TGTGCCATCAGTGTCTCGACAGGGGGGGCCTACAATGAGCAGTTCTTC
once	TRBV5-8	TRBJ1-2	.	CASSPWSYGYTF	TGTGCCAGCAGCCCGTGGTCCTATGGCTACACCTTC
once	TRBV28	TRBJ1-2	.	CASSLTVGYGYTF	TGTGCCAGCAGTCTCACTGTGGGCTATGGCTACACCTTC
once	TRBV6-2/TRBV6-3	TRBJ1-5	.	CASSSPRTVYQPQHF	TGTGCCAGCAGTTCTCCCCGGACAGTATATCAGCCCCAGCATTTT